Following are 30 T cell receptor beta chains from one sample sequenced in a study of shared clonotypes between healthy human individuals. Terminally differentiated effector memory CD45RA+ cells were excluded from the naive CD8 cells, which were CD45RO-negative and positively selected for CCR7. The assay was immunoSEQ multiplex PCR, and TCRdb's table has in-frame clones only and misses some. Here the sample spans about 2.1 million clones, 85% to 95% being singletons. The sequencing sample was made of naive CD8+ T cells from PBMCs. Receptors originate from a young man in good health. Some clones in this sample may be carry-over from other donors' samples.

The J gene is TRBJ1-2, the V gene TRBV27, with 7 positions matching TRBD1. Germline V gives CDR1 MNHEY, CDR2 SMNVEV (reference sequence). V was pared by 6 bases and J by 6 bases, with 10 bases of the junction left unmatched. The CDR3 consists of 14 residues. The DNA for the CDR3 is TGTGCCAGCAGACGAAGGACAGGTTTGGATGGCTACACCTTC. It yields the protein CASRRRTGLDGYTF.

This clone was seen once. The chain couples TRBV10-3 to TRBJ2-7, with D uncertain. CDR3 length equals 12 residues. Trimming cost V 3 bases and J 6 bases, with 9 bases left between them. Germline V gene sequence: CDR1 ENHRY, CDR2 SYGVKD. CDR3 DNA sequence: TGTGCCATCAGTGATCAGCTAGGCGAGCAGTACTTC. As protein: CAISDQLGEQYF.

CDR3: CSVEAPAGGVTGELFF. DNA of the CDR3: TGCAGCGTGGAGGCTCCAGCGGGAGGGGTAACCGGGGAGCTGTTTTTT. The chain is built from TRBV29-1 and TRBJ2-2, with TRBD2 matching 10 bases. The trim removed 6 bases at V and 5 bases at J, leaving 12 bases unmatched. Germline assignment: CDR1 SQVTM and CDR2 ANQGSEA. The CDR3 consists of 16 residues.

The V gene is TRBV27, the J gene TRBJ2-3; TRBD1 is a possible D gene (5 bases). The V gene's germline CDR1 is MNHEY and CDR2 SMNVEV (reference sequence). V was shortened by 5 bases and J by 0 bases, with 21 bases between the two germline ends. This CDR3 is 18 amino acids long. This CDR3 is CASSPPQKTVISTDTQYF. Written as DNA, the CDR3 is TGTGCCAGCAGTCCTCCTCAGAAGACAGTGATTAGCACAGATACGCAGTATTTT.

This sequence joins TRBV11-2 and TRBJ2-1; D not resolved. Trimming stripped 1 base from V and 3 bases from J, with 10 bases between. This CDR3 contains 15 residues. Germline V CDR1 and CDR2: SGHAT, FQNNGV. The CDR3 coding sequence is TGTGCCAGCAGCTTAGCCCTAGGGTTCTACAATGAGCAGTTCTTC. This codes for CASSLALGFYNEQFF.

The gene calls are TRBV11-2 and TRBJ2-7; D is undetermined. V was cut by 3 bases and J by 2 bases, with 11 bases left in between. The CDR3 has 14 residues. The germline V gene has CDR1 SGHAT and CDR2 FQNNGV. For the CDR3, the DNA is TGTGCCAGCAGCTTGTCTGGCGGAACCTACGAGCAGTACTTC. Its translation: CASSLSGGTYEQYF.

The J gene is TRBJ2-5, the V gene TRBV11-2; 10 bases match TRBD2. J gave up 2 bases and V 5 bases, and 8 bases lay outside the gene matches. The CDR3 sequence is 16 residues long. In germline, CDR1 is SGHAT, CDR2 FQNNGV. The chain's CDR3 is CASSIGLAVKQETQYF. The CDR3 region has the DNA TGTGCCAGCAGCATAGGACTAGCGGTAAAACAAGAGACCCAGTACTTC.

This chain joins TRBV25-1 and TRBJ2-7; TRBD1 aligns across 12 bases. The CDR3 sequence is 16 residues long. Losses at the gene ends were 4 bases for V and 7 bases for J; bases not matched to a gene: 11. Germline CDR1 and CDR2: MGHDK and SYGVNS. The CDR3 region has the DNA TGTGCCAGCAGTGCCCTAGGAGGGACAGGGGGCTGGGAGCAGTACTTC. Translating it yields CASSALGGTGGWEQYF.

This sequence joins TRBV4-1 and TRBJ2-2; D possibly uses TRBD1 or TRBD2 (5 bases each). The CDR3 runs 15 residues. Trimming removed 3 bases from V and 2 bases from J, with 10 bases in between. The germline gives CDR1 MGHRA, CDR2 YSYEKL. The CDR3 DNA is TGCGCCAGCAGCCACCGGGACGCTAACACCGGGGAGCTGTTTTTT. Protein sequence: CASSHRDANTGELFF.

This clone turned up a few times. The chain has TRBV27 and TRBJ2-7; TRBD1 might be the D (5 bases). V was trimmed by 7 bases and J by 2 bases, leaving 6 bases between them. The germline CDR1 and CDR2 sequences are MNHEY and SMNVEV (reference sequence). The CDR3 sequence is 11 residues long. The CDR3 DNA reads as TGTGCCAGCACAGGGCCCTACGAGCAGTACTTC. The encoded protein is CASTGPYEQYF.

The V and J genes are TRBV7-9 and TRBJ2-1; maybe TRBD2 (6 bases). Trimming removed 1 base at V and 16 bases at J, with 14 bases between. Germline loops: CDR1 SEHNR, CDR2 FQNEAQ (reference sequence). The CDR3 is 12 amino acids. Here the CDR3 reads CASSLGGLTFFF. Here the CDR3 DNA reads TGTGCCAGCAGCTTAGGGGGACTCACATTTTTCTTC.

The chain joins TRBV27 to TRBJ1-5; D uncertain. The V end lost 3 bases, the J end lost 7 bases, and 13 bases lay between the germline ends. Germline CDR1 reads MNHEY; CDR2 reads SMNVEV (reference sequence). The CDR3 runs 14 residues. The CDR3 bases are TGTGCCAGCAGTTTTTCGGGTGCTCAACAGCCCCAGCATTTT. Protein product: CASSFSGAQQPQHF.

The chain uses TRBV7-9 and TRBJ2-1; D is uncertain. The length of the CDR3 is 15 residues. V lost 3 bases to trimming and J lost 0 bases, with 9 bases between them. In germline, CDR1 is SEHNR, CDR2 FQNEAQ (reference sequence). The CDR3 loop reads CASSFSIFSYNEQFF. In nucleotides, the CDR3 is TGTGCCAGCAGCTTCAGCATATTCTCCTACAATGAGCAGTTCTTC.

This clone was counted once. The rearrangement uses TRBV5-8 and TRBJ2-3; D gene unclear. CDR3 length: 10 amino acids. Germline V gene data show CDR1 as SGHTS and CDR2 as YDEGEE. V was cut by 9 bases and J by 6 bases, with 8 bases left in between. CDR3: CATQWDTQYF. CDR3 nucleotides: TGTGCCACTCAATGGGATACGCAGTATTTT. The complete variable domain, with remaining parts taken from reference TRBV5-8 and TRBJ2-3, reads EAGVTQSPTHLIKTRGQQATLRCSPISGHTSVYWYQQALGLGLQFLLWYDEGEERNRGNFPPRFSGRQFPNYSSELNVNALELEDSALYLCATQWDTQYFGPGTRLTVL.

Comments on this clone: At the DNA level, this CDR3 is encoded by other sequences in the same sample as well. The V and J genes are TRBV27 and TRBJ2-7; 10 bases agree with TRBD1. This CDR3 comprises 15 residues. The germline V gene encodes CDR1 MNHEY and CDR2 SMNVEV (reference sequence). Germline trimming cut 0 bases from V and 2 bases from J; bases unmatched to any gene: 1. CDR3 nucleotides: TGTGCCAGCAGTTTATCGGGGACAGGGGCCTACGAGCAGTACTTC. It translates to CASSLSGTGAYEQYF.

V is TRBV7-3 and J is TRBJ2-6; 8 bases are a match to TRBD1. The germline V gene encodes CDR1 SGHTA and CDR2 FQGTGA. The junction had 4 bases not matched to a gene; V was cut back by 9 bases and J by 0 bases. This CDR3 contains 15 residues. CDR3 coding DNA: TGTGCCAGTGGACAGGGCCCCTCTGGGGCCAACGTCCTGACTTTC. It encodes CASGQGPSGANVLTF.

This clone was detected once. The J gene is TRBJ2-7, the V gene TRBV2; maybe TRBD1 (5 bases). With 5 bases removed from V and 2 bases from J, the gap between germline ends came to 13 bases. The germline V gene encodes CDR1 SNHLY and CDR2 FYNNEI. The CDR3 runs to 14 residues. The CDR3, as DNA: TGTGCCAGCAGTACCCGGACACGACCCTACGAGCAGTACTTC. Translated, it gives CASSTRTRPYEQYF. Full variable domain (rest looked up from reference TRBV2 and TRBJ2-7): EPEVTQTPSHQVTQMGQEVILRCVPISNHLYFYWYRQILGQKVEFLVSFYNNEISEKSEIFDDQFSVERPDGSNFTLKIRSTKLEDSAMYFCASSTRTRPYEQYFGPGTRLTVT.

The table lists this clone with a few counts. J is TRBJ1-5 and V is TRBV29-1; D may be TRBD1 (5 bases). V was trimmed by 2 bases and J by 1 base, leaving 6 bases between them. The CDR3 has 13 amino acids. Germline V gives CDR1 SQVTM, CDR2 ANQGSEA. CDR3 region: CSVESGSNQPQHF. CDR3 sequence (DNA): TGCAGCGTTGAATCAGGGAGCAATCAGCCCCAGCATTTT.

The sample holds one count of this clone. The gene calls are TRBV10-3 and TRBJ1-5; no reliable D call. This CDR3 has 13 residues. Between the trimmed V and J ends, which lost 6 bases and 5 bases, there was a span of 11 bases. CDR1 is ENHRY, CDR2 SYGVKD, per germline. The CDR3 nucleotides are TGTGCCATCAGAGAGGACGGGGATCAGCCCCAGCATTTT. Encoded protein: CAIREDGDQPQHF.

This clone was seen only a few times. The rearrangement links TRBV11-2 to TRBJ1-1; no reliable D call. V was cut by 3 bases and J by 0 bases, with 5 bases left in between. Germline CDR1 SGHAT, CDR2 FQNNGV. The CDR3 spans 13 residues. The CDR3 sequence: CASSFRVNTEAFF. DNA of the CDR3: TGTGCCAGCAGCTTTAGGGTGAACACTGAAGCTTTCTTT.

This rearrangement joins TRBV6-1 to TRBJ1-4; D possibly corresponds to TRBD1 (6 bases). Germline-derived CDR1 and CDR2 are MNHNS and SASEGT. The V gene lost 4 bases and the J gene lost 0 bases, with 12 bases spanning the gap. The CDR3 is 16 amino acids. CDR3 sequence reads: CASSAGAVATNEKLFF. CDR3 sequence (DNA): TGTGCCAGCAGTGCAGGGGCAGTTGCAACTAATGAAAAACTGTTTTTT.

Notes on this clone: Different DNA sequences within this sample yield the same CDR3. This chain uses TRBV7-9 with TRBJ2-7; 11 positions match TRBD2. Losses at the gene ends were 4 bases for V and 3 bases for J; bases not matched to a gene: 2. The CDR3 covers 14 residues. From germline, CDR1 is SEHNR and CDR2 FQNEAQ (reference sequence). Here the CDR3 reads CASSSGLAVYEQYF. The CDR3 DNA sequence: TGTGCCAGCAGCTCGGGACTAGCGGTCTACGAGCAGTACTTC.

The rearrangement links TRBV19 to TRBJ2-1; D is perhaps TRBD1 (5 bases). This CDR3 has 15 amino acids. Deletions cut 8 bases from V and 4 bases from J, with 18 bases between. Germline V CDR1 and CDR2: LNHDA, SQIVND (reference sequence). CDR3 sequence reads: CASGSDRLSYNEQFF. CDR3 bases: TGTGCCAGTGGATCAGACAGACTCAGTTACAATGAGCAGTTCTTC.

V gene TRBV15 combines with J gene TRBJ2-5; 12 nucleotides align to TRBD2. CDR3 length equals 13 residues. The V and J ends lost 10 bases and 8 bases, in that order; junction bases with no gene match: 8. Germline V gene data show CDR1 as LNHNV and CDR2 as YYDKDF (reference sequence). The CDR3: CAISGLAGTTQYF. For the CDR3, the DNA is TGTGCCATAAGCGGACTAGCGGGAACAACCCAGTACTTC.

The chain has TRBV27 and TRBJ1-3, with D possibly matching TRBD1 (6 bases). The germline V and J ends were trimmed by 6 bases and 2 bases, with 20 bases remaining between them. Per germline, CDR1 MNHEY and CDR2 SMNVEV (reference sequence). There are 17 residues in the CDR3. The CDR3 here is CASSPTPGQSTGNTIYF. For the CDR3, the DNA is TGTGCCAGCAGCCCTACTCCGGGACAATCGACTGGAAACACCATATATTTT.

This clone was recorded once. The CDR3 coding sequence is TGCGCCAGCAGCCCTTCTTACGGACGGAGGATAAGCGAGCCCCAGCATTTT. This translates into CASSPSYGRRISEPQHF. This sequence joins TRBV4-1 and TRBJ1-5, with no clear D. Germline CDR1 and CDR2: MGHRA and YSYEKL. The CDR3 extends over 17 amino acids. Trimming cost V 4 bases and J 8 bases, with 24 bases left between them.

The chain links TRBV19 to TRBJ1-2, with D tentatively TRBD1 (5 bases). The germline CDR1 and CDR2 sequences are LNHDA and SQIVND (reference sequence). This CDR3 region has 15 residues. V lost 8 bases, J lost 3 bases, and 19 bases lay in between. CDR3 in DNA: TGTGCCAGTGATGGGGGAGTTGAGCTGGACTATGGCTACACCTTC. It translates to CASDGGVELDYGYTF.

The V and J genes are TRBV19 and TRBJ2-1; TRBD2 agrees at 7 bases. Germline V CDR1 and CDR2: LNHDA, SQIVND (reference sequence). J gave up 0 bases and V 5 bases, and 1 base lay outside the gene matches. This CDR3 is 14 amino acids long. The CDR3 nucleotides are TGTGCCAGTAGTTGGACTAGCTCCTACAATGAGCAGTTCTTC. Translating gives CASSWTSSYNEQFF. Full variable domain (rest looked up from reference TRBV19 and TRBJ2-1): DGGITQSPKYLFRKEGQNVTLSCEQNLNHDAMYWYRQDPGQGLRLIYYSQIVNDFQKGDIAEGYSVSREKKESFPLTVTSAQKNPTAFYLCASSWTSSYNEQFFGPGTRLTVL.

CDR3 region: CASTIATEAFF. The CDR3 DNA sequence: TGTGCCAGCACAATAGCGACTGAAGCTTTCTTT. This rearrangement joins TRBV7-9 to TRBJ1-1; D is undetermined. Germline-derived CDR1 and CDR2 are SEHNR and FQNEAQ (reference sequence). The germline V and J ends were trimmed by 7 bases and 5 bases, with 8 bases remaining between them. The CDR3 totals 11 residues.

V and J are TRBV7-3 and TRBJ1-1; 7 nucleotides agree with TRBD1. CDR3 length: 13 amino acids. V lost 5 bases to trimming and J lost 4 bases; unmatched junction nucleotides: 4. The germline CDR1 and CDR2 sequences are SGHTA and FQGTGA. The CDR3 protein is CASSLDRATEAFF. The CDR3 DNA reads as TGTGCCAGCAGCCTAGACAGGGCCACTGAAGCTTTCTTT.